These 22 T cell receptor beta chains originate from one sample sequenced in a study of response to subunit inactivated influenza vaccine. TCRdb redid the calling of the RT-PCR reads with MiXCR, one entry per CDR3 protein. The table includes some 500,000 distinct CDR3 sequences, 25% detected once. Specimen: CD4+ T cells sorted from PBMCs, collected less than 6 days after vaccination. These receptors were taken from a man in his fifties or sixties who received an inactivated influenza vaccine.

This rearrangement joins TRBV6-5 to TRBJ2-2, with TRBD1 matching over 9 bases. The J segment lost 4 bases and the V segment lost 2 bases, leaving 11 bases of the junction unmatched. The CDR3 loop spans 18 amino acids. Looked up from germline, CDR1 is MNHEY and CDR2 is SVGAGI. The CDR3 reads CASSYKPPGQGSTGELFF. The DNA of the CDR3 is TGTGCCAGCAGTTACAAGCCTCCGGGACAGGGAAGCACCGGGGAGCTGTTTTTT.

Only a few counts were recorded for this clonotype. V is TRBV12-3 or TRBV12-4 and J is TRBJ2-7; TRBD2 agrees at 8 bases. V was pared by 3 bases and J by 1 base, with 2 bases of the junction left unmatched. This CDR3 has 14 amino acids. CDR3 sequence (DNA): TGTGCCAGCAGTTTCGGGACTAGGTCCTACGAGCAGTACTTC. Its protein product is CASSFGTRSYEQYF.

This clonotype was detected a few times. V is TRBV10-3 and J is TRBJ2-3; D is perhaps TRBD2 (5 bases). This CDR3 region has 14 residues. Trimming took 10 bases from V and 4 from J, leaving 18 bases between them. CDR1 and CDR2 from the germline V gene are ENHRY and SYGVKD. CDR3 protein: CATALGGLADTQYF. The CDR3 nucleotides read TGTGCCACAGCGTTAGGCGGGTTAGCAGATACGCAGTATTTT.

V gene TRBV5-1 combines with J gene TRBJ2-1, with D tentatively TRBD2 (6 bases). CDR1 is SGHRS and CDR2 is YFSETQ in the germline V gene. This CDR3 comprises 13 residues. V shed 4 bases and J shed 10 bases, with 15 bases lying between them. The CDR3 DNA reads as TGCGCCAGCAGCCGGGGGAGGAGCCCAGAGCAGTTCTTC. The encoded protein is CASSRGRSPEQFF.

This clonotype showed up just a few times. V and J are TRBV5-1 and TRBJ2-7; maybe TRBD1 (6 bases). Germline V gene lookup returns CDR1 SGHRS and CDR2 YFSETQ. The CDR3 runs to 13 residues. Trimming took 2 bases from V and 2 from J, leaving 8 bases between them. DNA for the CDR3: TGCGCCAGCAGCTTCGACAGGCCCTACGAGCAGTACTTC. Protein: CASSFDRPYEQYF.

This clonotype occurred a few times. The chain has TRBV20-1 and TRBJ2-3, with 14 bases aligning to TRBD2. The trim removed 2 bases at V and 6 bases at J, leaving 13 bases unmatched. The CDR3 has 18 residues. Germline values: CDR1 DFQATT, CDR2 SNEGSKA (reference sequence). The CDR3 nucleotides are TGCAGTGCTAGACCTGGACTAGCGGGAGGATTTTATGCGGATACGCAGTATTTT. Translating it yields CSARPGLAGGFYADTQYF.

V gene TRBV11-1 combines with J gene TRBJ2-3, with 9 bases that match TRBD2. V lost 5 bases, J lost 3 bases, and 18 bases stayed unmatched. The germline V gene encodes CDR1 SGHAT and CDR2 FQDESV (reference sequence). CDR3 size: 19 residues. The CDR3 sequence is CASSPRGLAGTLRTDTQYF. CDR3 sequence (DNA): TGTGCCAGCAGCCCCCGTGGGCTAGCGGGAACCTTAAGGACAGATACGCAGTATTTT.

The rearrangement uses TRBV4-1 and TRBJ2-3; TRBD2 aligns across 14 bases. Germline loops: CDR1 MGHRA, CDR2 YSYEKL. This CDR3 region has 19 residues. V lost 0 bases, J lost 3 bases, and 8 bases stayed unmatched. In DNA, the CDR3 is TGCGCCAGCAGCCAAGATAGATGGGGACTAGCGGGAGTGACAGATACGCAGTATTTT. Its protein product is CASSQDRWGLAGVTDTQYF.

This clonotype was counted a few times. The CDR3 region has the DNA TGTGCCACCTCCATGGACAGGCCCTACGAGCAGTACTTC. The encoded protein is CATSMDRPYEQYF. V gene TRBV12-3 or TRBV12-4 combines with J gene TRBJ2-7; 7 nucleotides match TRBD1. The V segment lost 10 bases and the J segment 2 bases; nucleotides outside the gene matches: 8. The CDR3 sequence is 13 residues long.

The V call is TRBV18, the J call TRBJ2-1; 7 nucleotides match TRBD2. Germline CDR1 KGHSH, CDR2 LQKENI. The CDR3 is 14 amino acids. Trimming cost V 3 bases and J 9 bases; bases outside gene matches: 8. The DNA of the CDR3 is TGTGCCAGCTCACCCATTACTAGCGAGGGTGAGCAGTTCTTC. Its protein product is CASSPITSEGEQFF.

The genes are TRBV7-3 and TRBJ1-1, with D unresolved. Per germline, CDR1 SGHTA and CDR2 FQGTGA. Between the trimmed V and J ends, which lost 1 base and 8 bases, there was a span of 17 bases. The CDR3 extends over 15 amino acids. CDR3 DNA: TGTGCCAGCAGCTTAAAGCCGGGTGTCGGTTCGGAAGCTTTCTTT. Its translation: CASSLKPGVGSEAFF.

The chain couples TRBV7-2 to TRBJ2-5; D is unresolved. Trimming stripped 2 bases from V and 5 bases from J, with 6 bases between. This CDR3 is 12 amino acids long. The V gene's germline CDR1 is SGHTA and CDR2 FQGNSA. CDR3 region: CASSLFGETQYF. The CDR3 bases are TGTGCCAGCAGCTTATTTGGGGAGACCCAGTACTTC.

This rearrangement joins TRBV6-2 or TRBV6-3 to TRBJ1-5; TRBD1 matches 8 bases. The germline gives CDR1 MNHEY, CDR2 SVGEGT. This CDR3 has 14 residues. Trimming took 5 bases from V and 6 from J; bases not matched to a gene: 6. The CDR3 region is CASSRRQGSQPQHF. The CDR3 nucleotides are TGTGCCAGCAGTCGACGACAGGGGAGTCAGCCCCAGCATTTT.

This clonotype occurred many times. The CDR3 spells CASSWTVLAGAQYF. CDR3 nucleotides: TGTGCCAGCAGCTGGACAGTACTAGCGGGGGCCCAGTACTTC. The chain carries TRBV5-5 and TRBJ2-5; 11 nucleotides match TRBD2. V lost 3 bases and J lost 9; bases outside the gene matches: 7. From germline, CDR1 is SGHKS and CDR2 YYEKEE (reference sequence). CDR3 length: 14 amino acids. The full variable domain, rest sourced from reference TRBV5-5 and TRBJ2-5, is DAGVTQSPTHLIKTRGQQVTLRCSPISGHKSVSWYQQVLGQGPQFIFQYYEKEERGRGNFPDRFSARQFPNYSSELNVNALLLGDSALYLCASSWTVLAGAQYFGPGTRLLVL.

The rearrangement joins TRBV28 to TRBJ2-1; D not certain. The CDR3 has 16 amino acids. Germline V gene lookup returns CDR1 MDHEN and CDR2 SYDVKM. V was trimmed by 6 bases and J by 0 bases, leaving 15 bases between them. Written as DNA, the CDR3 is TGTGCCAGCAGACTTCGCGGTCAGAGCTCCTACAATGAGCAGTTCTTC. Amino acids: CASRLRGQSSYNEQFF.

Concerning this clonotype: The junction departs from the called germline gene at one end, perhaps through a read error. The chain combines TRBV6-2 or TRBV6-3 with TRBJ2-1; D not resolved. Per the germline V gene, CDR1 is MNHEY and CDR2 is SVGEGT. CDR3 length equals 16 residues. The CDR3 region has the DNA TGTGCCAGCAGTTACTCGAGTCGGACCCGACCCAATCAGCAGTTCTTC. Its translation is CASSYSSRTRPNQQFF.

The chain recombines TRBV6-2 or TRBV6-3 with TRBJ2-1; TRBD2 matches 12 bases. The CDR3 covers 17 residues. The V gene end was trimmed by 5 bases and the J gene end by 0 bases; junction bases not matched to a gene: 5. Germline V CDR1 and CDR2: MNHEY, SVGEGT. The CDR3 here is CASSSTSGRTSYNEQFF. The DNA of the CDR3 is TGTGCCAGCAGTAGTACTAGCGGGAGGACCTCCTACAATGAGCAGTTCTTC.

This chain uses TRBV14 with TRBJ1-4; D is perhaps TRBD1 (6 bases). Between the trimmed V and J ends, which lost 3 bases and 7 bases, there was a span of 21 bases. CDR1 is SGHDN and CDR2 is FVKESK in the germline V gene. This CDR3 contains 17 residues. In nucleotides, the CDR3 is TGTGCCAGCAGCCATGACCGGGCCACGATAGGGGGTGAAAAACTGTTTTTT. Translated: CASSHDRATIGGEKLFF.

The CDR3, as DNA: TGCAGCGTTTCCGGGACAGCGAACACTGAAGCTTTCTTT. Its translation: CSVSGTANTEAFF. The chain combines TRBV29-1 with TRBJ1-1; TRBD1 matches at 7 bases. The J segment lost 1 base and the V segment lost 5 bases, leaving 4 bases of the junction unmatched. This CDR3 contains 13 residues. Germline CDR1 reads SQVTM; CDR2 reads ANQGSEA.

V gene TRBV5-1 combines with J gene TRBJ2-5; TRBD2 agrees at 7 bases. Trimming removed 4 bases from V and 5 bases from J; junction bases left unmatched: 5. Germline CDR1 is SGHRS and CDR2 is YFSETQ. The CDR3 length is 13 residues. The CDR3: CASSRTRIETQYF. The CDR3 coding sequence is TGCGCCAGCAGCCGGACTAGAATCGAGACCCAGTACTTC.

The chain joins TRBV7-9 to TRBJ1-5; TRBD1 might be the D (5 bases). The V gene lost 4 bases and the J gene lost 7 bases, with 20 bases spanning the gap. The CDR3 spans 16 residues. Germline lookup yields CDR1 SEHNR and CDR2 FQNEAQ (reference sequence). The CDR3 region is CASSSWGRGKRQPQHF. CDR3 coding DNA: TGTGCCAGCAGCTCATGGGGAAGGGGCAAAAGGCAGCCCCAGCATTTT.

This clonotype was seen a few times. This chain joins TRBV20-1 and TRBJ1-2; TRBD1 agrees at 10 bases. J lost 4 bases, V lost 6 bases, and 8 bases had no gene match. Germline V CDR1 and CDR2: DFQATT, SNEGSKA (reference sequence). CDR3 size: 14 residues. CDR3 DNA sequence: TGCAGTGCCAAACCGGGACAGGGGAGCTATGGCTACACCTTC. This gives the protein CSAKPGQGSYGYTF.